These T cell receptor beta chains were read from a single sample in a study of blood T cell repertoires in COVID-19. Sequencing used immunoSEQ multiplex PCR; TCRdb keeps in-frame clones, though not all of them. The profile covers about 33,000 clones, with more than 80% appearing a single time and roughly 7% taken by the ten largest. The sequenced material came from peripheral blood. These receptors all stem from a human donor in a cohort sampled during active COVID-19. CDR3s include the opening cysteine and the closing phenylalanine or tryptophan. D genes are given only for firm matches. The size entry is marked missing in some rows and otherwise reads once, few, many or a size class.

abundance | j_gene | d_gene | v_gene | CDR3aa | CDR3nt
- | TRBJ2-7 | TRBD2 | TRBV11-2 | CASSLRLASEQYF | TGTGCCAGCAGCTTGAGACTAGCTAGCGAGCAGTACTTC
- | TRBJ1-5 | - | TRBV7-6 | CASSSFAGQPQHF | TGTGCCAGCAGCTCTTTTGCCGGGCAGCCCCAGCATTTT
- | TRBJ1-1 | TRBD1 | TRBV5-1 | CASRGTGNTEAFF | TGCGCCAGCAGGGGGACAGGGAACACTGAAGCTTTCTTT
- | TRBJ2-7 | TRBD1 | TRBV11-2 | CASSLAQGAQGEQYF | TGTGCCAGCAGCTTAGCACAGGGGGCGCAAGGCGAGCAGTACTTC
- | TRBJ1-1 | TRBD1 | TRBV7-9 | CASSLVQGAKPDTEAFF | TGTGCCAGCAGCTTAGTACAGGGGGCGAAACCGGACACTGAAGCTTTCTTT
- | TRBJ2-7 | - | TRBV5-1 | CASWGSNSYEQYF | TGCGCCAGCTGGGGCAGCAACTCCTACGAGCAGTACTTC
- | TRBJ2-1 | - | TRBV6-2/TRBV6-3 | CASSYRTDNEQFF | TGTGCCAGCAGTTACCGGACAGACAATGAGCAGTTCTTC
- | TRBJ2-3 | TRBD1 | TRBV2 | CASTRTGSTDTQYF | TGTGCCAGCACCAGGACAGGTAGCACAGATACGCAGTATTTT
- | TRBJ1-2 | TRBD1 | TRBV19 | CASRQDRANYGYTF | TGTGCCAGTAGACAAGACAGGGCTAACTATGGCTACACCTTC
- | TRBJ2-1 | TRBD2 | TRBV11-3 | CASSRAGGNNEQFF | TGTGCCAGCAGCAGAGCGGGAGGAAACAATGAGCAGTTCTTC
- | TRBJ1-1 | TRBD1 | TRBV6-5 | CASRRGQVNTEAFF | TGTGCCAGCAGGAGGGGGCAGGTGAACACTGAAGCTTTCTTT
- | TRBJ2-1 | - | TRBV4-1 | CASSQGQFYNEQFF | TGCGCCAGCAGCCAAGGGCAGTTCTACAATGAGCAGTTCTTC
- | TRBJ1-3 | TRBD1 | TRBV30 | CASDRTIGNTIYF | TGTGCCTCGGACAGGACTATCGGAAACACCATATATTTT
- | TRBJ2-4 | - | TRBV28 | CASSSQGAKNIQYF | TGTGCCAGCAGCTCACAGGGAGCCAAAAACATTCAGTACTTC
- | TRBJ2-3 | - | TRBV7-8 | CASSTSSIDTDTQYF | TGTGCCAGCAGCACTTCCTCTATAGATACAGATACGCAGTATTTT
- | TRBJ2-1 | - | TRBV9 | CASSPLPGYEQFF | TGTGCCAGCAGCCCGCTACCGGGATATGAGCAGTTCTTC
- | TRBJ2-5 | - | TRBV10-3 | CAISEHGGQETQYF | TGTGCCATCAGTGAGCATGGCGGCCAAGAGACCCAGTACTTC
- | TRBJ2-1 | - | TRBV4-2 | CASTYSLGGGHNEQFF | TGTGCCAGCACCTACTCGCTTGGGGGGGGGCACAATGAGCAGTTCTTC
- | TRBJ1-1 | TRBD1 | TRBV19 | CASSIPDRGNVLNTEAFF | TGTGCCAGTAGTATACCCGACAGGGGAAATGTCCTGAACACTGAAGCTTTCTTT
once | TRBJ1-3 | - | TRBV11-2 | CASSLGGGRPGNTIYF | TGTGCCAGCAGCTTAGGCGGAGGCAGGCCCGGAAACACCATATATTTT
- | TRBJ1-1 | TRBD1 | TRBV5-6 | CASSWDRVYTEAFF | TGTGCCAGCAGTTGGGACAGGGTTTACACTGAAGCTTTCTTT
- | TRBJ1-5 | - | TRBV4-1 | CASSHLRKIEDDQPQHF | TGCGCCAGCAGCCACTTAAGAAAGATAGAAGATGATCAGCCCCAGCATTTT
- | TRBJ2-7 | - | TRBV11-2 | CASSLGGPYEQYF | TGTGCCAGCAGCTTAGGCGGTCCCTACGAGCAGTACTTC
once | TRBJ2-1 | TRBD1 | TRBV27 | CASIFFPPGQGYYEQFF | TGTGCCAGCATTTTTTTTCCACCGGGACAGGGATATTATGAGCAGTTCTTC
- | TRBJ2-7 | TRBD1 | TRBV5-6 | CASSGWTGGFYEQYF | TGTGCCAGCAGCGGATGGACAGGGGGCTTTTACGAGCAGTACTTC
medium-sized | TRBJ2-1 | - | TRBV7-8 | CASSLVGGHNEQFF | TGTGCCAGCAGCTTAGTAGGGGGACACAATGAGCAGTTCTTC
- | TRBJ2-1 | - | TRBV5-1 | CASSLELMSSYNEQFF | TGCGCCAGCAGCTTGGAGCTGATGAGCTCCTACAATGAGCAGTTCTTC
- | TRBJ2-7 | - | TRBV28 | CASSLPGSVGYEQYF | TGTGCCAGCAGTTTGCCCGGATCGGTCGGGTACGAGCAGTACTTC
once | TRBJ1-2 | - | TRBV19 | CASSQGGGYTF | TGTGCCAGTAGCCAGGGTGGCGGCTACACCTTC
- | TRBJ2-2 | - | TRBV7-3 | CASSPTGNTGELFF | TGTGCCAGCAGCCCAACAGGGAACACCGGGGAGCTGTTTTTT
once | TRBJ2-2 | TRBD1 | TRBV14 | CASSQEWDRVAGELFF | TGTGCCAGCAGCCAAGAATGGGACAGGGTGGCCGGGGAGCTGTTTTTT
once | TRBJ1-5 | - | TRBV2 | CASHRGGDNQPQHF | TGTGCCTCCCACAGAGGGGGTGACAATCAGCCCCAGCATTTT
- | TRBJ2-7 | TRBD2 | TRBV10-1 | CASSEFSAGGEQYF | TGCGCCAGCAGTGAGTTCTCGGCGGGGGGCGAGCAGTACTTC
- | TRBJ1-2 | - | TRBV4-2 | CASSLEEDKVVGYTF | TGTGCCAGCAGCCTCGAGGAAGATAAGGTAGTAGGCTACACCTTC
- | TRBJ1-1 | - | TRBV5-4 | CASSFYRSAGDWNTEAFF | TGTGCCAGCAGCTTTTATCGTTCGGCTGGAGACTGGAACACTGAAGCTTTCTTT
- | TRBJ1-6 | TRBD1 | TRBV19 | CASSTTGGGSPLHF | TGTGCCAGTAGTACCACAGGGGGAGGTTCACCCCTCCACTTT
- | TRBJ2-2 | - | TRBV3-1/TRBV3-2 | CASSLRGNFGELFF | TGTGCCAGCAGCCTTAGGGGGAATTTCGGGGAGCTGTTTTTT
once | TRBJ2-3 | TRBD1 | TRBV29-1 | CSSMYRGPDTDTQYF | TGCAGCTCGATGTACAGGGGGCCGGACACAGATACGCAGTATTTT
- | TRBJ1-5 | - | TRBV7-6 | CASSSLPTGQPQHF | TGTGCCAGCAGCTCCCTTCCCACAGGTCAGCCCCAGCATTTT
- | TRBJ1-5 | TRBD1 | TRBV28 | CASSYPGGGTGGVQPQHF | TGTGCCAGCAGTTACCCCGGGGGCGGGACAGGCGGAGTTCAGCCCCAGCATTTT
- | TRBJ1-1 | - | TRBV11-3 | CASSLSPGTEAFF | TGTGCCAGCAGCTTAAGTCCAGGGACTGAAGCTTTCTTT
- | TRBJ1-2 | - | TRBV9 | CASSVAPWGDNYGYTF | TGTGCCAGCAGCGTAGCCCCTTGGGGGGACAACTATGGCTACACCTTC
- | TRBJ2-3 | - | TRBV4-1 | CASSPGPSGGVRTDTQYF | TGCGCCAGCAGCCCCGGACCTTCTGGGGGCGTTAGAACAGATACGCAGTATTTT
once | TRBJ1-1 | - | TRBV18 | CASSLGAGANTEAFF | TGTGCCAGCTCACTTGGGGCGGGGGCGAACACTGAAGCTTTCTTT
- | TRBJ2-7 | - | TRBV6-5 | CASSLPGSKDYEQYF | TGTGCCAGCAGTTTACCCGGGTCAAAAGACTACGAGCAGTACTTC